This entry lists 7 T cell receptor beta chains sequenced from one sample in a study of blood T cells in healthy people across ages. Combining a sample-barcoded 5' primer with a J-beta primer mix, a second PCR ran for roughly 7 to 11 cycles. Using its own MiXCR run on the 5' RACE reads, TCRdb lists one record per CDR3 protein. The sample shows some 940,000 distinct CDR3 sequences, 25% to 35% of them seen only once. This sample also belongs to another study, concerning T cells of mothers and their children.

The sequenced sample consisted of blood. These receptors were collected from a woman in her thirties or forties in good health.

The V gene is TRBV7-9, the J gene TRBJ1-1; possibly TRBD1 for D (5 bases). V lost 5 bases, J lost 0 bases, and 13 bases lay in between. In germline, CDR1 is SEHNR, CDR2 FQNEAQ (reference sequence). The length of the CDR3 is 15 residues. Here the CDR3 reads CASSPGEGLNTEAFF. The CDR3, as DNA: TGTGCCAGCAGCCCCGGGGAGGGGTTGAACACTGAAGCTTTCTTT. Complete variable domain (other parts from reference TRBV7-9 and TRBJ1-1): DTGVSQNPRHKITKRGQNVTFRCDPISEHNRLYWYRQTLGQGPEFLTYFQNEAQLEKSRLLSDRFSAERPKGSFSTLEIQRTEQGDSAMYLCASSPGEGLNTEAFFGQGTRLTVV.

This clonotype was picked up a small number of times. The CDR3 is CSAGSTRAGNQPQHF. The CDR3, as DNA: TGCAGTGCCGGTTCAACAAGAGCCGGCAATCAGCCCCAGCATTTT. V usage is TRBV20-1 and J usage is TRBJ1-5; D remains unclear. Germline loops: CDR1 DFQATT, CDR2 SNEGSKA (reference sequence). The CDR3 is 15 amino acids. V shed 6 bases and J shed 2 bases, with 17 bases lying between them.

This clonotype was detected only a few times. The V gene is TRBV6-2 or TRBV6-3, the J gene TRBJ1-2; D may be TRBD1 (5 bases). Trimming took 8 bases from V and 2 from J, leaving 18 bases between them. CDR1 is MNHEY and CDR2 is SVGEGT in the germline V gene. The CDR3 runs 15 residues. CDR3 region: CASGLSRQPNYGYTF. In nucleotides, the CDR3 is TGTGCCAGCGGTTTAAGCCGACAGCCCAACTATGGCTACACCTTC.

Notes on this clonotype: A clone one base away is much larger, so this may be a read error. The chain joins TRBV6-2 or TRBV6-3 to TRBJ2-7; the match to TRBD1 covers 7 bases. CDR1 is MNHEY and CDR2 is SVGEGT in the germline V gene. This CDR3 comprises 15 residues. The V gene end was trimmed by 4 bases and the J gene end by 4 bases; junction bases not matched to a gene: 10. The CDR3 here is CASSSTTGKGYEQYF. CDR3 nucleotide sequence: TGTGCCAGCAGTTCGACGACAGGGAAAGGGTACGAGCAGTACTTC.

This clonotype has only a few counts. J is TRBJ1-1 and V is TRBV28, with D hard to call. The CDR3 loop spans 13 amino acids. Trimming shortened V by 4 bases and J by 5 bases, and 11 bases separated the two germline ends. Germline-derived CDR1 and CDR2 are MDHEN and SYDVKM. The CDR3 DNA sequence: TGTGCCAGCAGTTACCGAGGGTTGACTGAAGCTTTCTTT. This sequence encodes CASSYRGLTEAFF.

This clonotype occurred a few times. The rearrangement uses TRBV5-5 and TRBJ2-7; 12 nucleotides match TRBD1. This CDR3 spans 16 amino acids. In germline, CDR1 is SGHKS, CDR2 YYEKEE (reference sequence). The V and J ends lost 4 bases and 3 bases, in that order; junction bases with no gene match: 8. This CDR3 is CASSPPGQGARYEQYF. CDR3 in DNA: TGTGCCAGCAGCCCACCGGGACAGGGGGCGCGCTACGAGCAGTACTTC.

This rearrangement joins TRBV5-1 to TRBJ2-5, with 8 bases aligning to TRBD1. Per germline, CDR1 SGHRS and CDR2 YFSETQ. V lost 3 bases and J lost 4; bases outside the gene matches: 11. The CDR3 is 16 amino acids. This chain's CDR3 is CASSSGRQGTPETQYF. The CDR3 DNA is TGCGCCAGCAGCTCGGGCCGACAGGGGACACCAGAGACCCAGTACTTC.